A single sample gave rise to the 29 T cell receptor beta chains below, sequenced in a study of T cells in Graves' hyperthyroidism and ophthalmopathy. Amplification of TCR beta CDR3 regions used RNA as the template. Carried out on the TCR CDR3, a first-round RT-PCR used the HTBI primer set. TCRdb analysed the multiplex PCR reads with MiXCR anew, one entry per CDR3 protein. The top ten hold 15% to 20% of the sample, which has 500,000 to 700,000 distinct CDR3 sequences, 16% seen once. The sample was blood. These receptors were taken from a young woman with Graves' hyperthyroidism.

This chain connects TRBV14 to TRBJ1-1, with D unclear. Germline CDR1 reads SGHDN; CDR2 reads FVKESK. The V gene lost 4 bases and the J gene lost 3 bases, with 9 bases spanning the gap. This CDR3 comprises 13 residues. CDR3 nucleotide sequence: TGTGCCAGCAGCCGATTGGGAGACACTGAAGCTTTCTTT. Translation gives CASSRLGDTEAFF.

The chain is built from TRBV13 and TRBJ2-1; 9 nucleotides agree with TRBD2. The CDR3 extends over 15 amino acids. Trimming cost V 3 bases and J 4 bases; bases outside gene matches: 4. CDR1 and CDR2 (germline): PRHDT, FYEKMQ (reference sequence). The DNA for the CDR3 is TGTGCCAGCAGCTTCGGGCGGGAGGGTTACAATGAGCAGTTCTTC. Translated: CASSFGREGYNEQFF. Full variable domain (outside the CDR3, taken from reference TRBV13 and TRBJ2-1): AAGVIQSPRHLIKEKRETATLKCYPIPRHDTVYWYQQGPGQDPQFLISFYEKMQSDKGSIPDRFSAQQFSDYHSELNMSSLELGDSALYFCASSFGREGYNEQFFGPGTRLTVL.

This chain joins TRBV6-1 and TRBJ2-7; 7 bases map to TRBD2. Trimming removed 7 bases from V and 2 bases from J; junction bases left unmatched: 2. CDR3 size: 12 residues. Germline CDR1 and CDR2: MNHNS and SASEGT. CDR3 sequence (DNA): TGTGCCAGCATGGGAGGGACCTACGAGCAGTACTTC. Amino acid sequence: CASMGGTYEQYF.

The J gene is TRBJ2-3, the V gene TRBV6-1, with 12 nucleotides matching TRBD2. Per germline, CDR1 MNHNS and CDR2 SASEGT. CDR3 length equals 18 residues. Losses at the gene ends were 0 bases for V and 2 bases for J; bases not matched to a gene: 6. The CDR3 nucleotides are TGTGCCAGCAGTGAAGCAAGTTCTAGCGGGAGGGTCACAGATACGCAGTATTTT. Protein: CASSEASSSGRVTDTQYF.

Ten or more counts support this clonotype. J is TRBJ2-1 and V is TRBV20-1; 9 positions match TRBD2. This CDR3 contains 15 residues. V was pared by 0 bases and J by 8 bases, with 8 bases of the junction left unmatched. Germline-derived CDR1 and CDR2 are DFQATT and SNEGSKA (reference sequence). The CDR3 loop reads CSARDWASGTYEQFF. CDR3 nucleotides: TGCAGTGCTAGAGATTGGGCTAGCGGGACATATGAGCAGTTCTTC.

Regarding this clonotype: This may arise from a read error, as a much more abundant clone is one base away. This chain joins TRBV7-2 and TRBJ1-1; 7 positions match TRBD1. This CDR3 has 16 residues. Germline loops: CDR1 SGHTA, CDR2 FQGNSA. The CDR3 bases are TGTGCCAGCAGCTTAGGCCCGGGACAGTTGAACACTGGAGCTTTCTTT. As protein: CASSLGPGQLNTGAFF.

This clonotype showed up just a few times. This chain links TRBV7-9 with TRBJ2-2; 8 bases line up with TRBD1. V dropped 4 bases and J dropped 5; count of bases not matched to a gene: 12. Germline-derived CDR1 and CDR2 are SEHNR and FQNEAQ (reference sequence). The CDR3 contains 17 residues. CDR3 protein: CASSSSFRGRRTGELFF. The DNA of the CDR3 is TGTGCCAGCAGCTCCAGCTTCAGGGGGCGCCGTACCGGGGAGCTGTTTTTT.

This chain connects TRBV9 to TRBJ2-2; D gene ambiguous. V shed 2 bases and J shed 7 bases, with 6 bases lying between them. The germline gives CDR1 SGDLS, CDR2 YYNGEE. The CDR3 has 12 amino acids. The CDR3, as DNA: TGTGCCAGCAGCGTTATTGACGGGGAGCTGTTTTTT. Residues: CASSVIDGELFF.

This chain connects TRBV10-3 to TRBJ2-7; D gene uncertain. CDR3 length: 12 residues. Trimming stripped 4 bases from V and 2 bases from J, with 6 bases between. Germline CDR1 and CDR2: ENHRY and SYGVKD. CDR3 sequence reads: CAISAVAYEQYF. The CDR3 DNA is TGTGCCATCAGTGCCGTTGCCTACGAGCAGTACTTC.

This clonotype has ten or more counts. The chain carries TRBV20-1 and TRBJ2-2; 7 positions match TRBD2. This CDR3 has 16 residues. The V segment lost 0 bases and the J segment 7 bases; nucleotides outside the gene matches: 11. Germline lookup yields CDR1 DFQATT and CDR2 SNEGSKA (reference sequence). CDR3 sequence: CSARDHTAGRVGELFF. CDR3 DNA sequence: TGCAGTGCTAGAGATCACACGGCAGGGAGGGTCGGGGAGCTGTTTTTT.

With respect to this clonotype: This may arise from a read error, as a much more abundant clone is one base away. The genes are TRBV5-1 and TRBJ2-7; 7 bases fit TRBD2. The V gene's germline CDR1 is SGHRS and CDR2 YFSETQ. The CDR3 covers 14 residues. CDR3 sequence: CASGLRTRRYEQYF. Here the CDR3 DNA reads TGCGCCAGCGGCTTGCGGACTAGGAGGTACGAGCAGTACTTC.

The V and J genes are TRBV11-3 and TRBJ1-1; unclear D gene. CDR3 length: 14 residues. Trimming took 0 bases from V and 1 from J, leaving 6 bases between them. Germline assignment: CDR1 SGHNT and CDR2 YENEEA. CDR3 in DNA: TGTGCCAGCAGCTTAGATCCTGAGAACACTGAAGCTTTCTTT. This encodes CASSLDPENTEAFF.

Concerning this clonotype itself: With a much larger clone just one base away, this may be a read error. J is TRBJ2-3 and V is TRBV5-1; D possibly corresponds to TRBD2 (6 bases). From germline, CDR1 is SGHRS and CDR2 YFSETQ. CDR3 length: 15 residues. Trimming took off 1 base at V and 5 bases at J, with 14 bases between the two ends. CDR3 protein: CASSLYGGTIDTQYF. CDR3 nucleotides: TGCGCCAGCAGCTTGTACGGGGGAACCATAGATACGCAGTATTTT.

CDR3 coding DNA: TGTGCCAGCAGCCCCTCGTTGAGTAGCGGCGCTACCTACGAGCAGTACTTC. The encoded protein is CASSPSLSSGATYEQYF. V gene TRBV11-2 combines with J gene TRBJ2-7; tentative D call: TRBD2 (6 bases). Per germline, CDR1 SGHAT and CDR2 FQNNGV. The CDR3 is 17 residues long. V was clipped by 5 bases and J by 2 bases, with 22 bases between them.

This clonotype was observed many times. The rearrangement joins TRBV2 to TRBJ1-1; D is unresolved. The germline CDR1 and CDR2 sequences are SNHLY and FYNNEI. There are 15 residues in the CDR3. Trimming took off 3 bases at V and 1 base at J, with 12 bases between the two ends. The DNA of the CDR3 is TGTGCCAGCAGTGATAAGGACTGGGGGAACACTGAAGCTTTCTTT. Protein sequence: CASSDKDWGNTEAFF.

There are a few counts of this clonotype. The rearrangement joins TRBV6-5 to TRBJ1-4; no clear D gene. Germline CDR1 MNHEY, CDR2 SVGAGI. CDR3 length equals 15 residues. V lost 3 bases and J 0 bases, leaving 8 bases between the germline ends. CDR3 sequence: CASSYLGATNEKLFF. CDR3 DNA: TGTGCCAGCAGTTATCTAGGAGCAACTAATGAAAAACTGTTTTTT.

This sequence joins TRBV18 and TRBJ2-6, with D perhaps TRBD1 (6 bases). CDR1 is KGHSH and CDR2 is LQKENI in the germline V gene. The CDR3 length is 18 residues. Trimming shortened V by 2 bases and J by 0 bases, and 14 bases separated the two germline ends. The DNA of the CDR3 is TGTGCCAGCTCACCAGGGGGCAGGGGAAGCTCTGGGGCCAACGTCCTGACTTTC. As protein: CASSPGGRGSSGANVLTF.

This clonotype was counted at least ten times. The CDR3 reads CASGQGHPYEQYF. In DNA form, the CDR3 reads TGTGCCAGCGGCCAGGGCCACCCCTACGAGCAGTACTTC. V is TRBV6-1 and J is TRBJ2-7; D possibly corresponds to TRBD1 (5 bases). The V and J ends lost 8 bases and 2 bases respectively, with 13 bases between them. The CDR3 runs to 13 residues. The germline V gene has CDR1 MNHNS and CDR2 SASEGT.

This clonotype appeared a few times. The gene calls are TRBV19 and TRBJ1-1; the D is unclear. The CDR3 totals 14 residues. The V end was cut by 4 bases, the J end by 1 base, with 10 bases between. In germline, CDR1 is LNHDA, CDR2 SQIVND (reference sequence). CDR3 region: CASSNGRKNTEAFF. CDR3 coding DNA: TGTGCCAGTAGTAATGGACGGAAGAACACTGAAGCTTTCTTT.

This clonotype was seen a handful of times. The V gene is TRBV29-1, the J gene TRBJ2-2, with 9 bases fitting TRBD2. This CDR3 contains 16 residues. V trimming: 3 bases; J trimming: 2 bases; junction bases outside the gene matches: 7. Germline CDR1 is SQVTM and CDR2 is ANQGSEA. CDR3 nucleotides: TGCAGCGTTGAGCTAGCGGGGTTACGAAACACCGGGGAGCTGTTTTTT. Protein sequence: CSVELAGLRNTGELFF.

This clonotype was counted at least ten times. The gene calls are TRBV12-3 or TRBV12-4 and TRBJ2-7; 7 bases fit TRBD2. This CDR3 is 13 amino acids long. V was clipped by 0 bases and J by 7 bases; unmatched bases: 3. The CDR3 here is CASSLAGGLEQYF. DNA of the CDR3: TGTGCCAGCAGTTTAGCGGGAGGGCTAGAGCAGTACTTC.

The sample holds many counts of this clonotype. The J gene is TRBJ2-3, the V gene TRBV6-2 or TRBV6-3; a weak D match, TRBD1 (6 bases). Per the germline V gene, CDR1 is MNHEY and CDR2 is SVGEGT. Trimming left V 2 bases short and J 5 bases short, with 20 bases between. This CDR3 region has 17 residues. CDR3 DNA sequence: TGTGCCAGCAGTTACCGCCAGAGGAACAGGGTGGAAGATACGCAGTATTTT. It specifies CASSYRQRNRVEDTQYF.

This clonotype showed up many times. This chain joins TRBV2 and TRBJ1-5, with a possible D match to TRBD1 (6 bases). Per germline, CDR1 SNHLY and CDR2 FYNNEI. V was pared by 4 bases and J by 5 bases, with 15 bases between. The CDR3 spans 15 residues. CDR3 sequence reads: CASSAGGASDQPQHF. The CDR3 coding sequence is TGTGCCAGCAGTGCGGGGGGCGCCAGCGATCAGCCCCAGCATTTT.

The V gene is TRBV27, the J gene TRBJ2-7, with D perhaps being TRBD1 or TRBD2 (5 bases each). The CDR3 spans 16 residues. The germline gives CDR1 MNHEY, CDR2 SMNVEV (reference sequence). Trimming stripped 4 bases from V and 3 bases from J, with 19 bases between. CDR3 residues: CASSYQVPKGSYEQYF. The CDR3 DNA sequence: TGTGCCAGCAGTTACCAAGTCCCGAAGGGGAGCTACGAGCAGTACTTC.

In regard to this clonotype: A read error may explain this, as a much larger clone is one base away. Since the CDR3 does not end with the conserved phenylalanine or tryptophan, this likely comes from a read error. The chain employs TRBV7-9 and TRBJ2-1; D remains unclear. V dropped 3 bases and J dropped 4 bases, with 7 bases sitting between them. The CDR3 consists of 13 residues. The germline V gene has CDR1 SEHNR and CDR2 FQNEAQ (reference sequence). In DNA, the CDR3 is TGTGCCAGCAGCTTTCTGATGTACAATGAGCAGTTCTCC. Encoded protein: CASSFLMYNEQFS.

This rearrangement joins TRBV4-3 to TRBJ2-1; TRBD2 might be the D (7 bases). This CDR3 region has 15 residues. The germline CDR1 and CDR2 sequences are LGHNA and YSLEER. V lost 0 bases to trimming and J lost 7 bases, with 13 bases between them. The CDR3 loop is CASSQEGGAGNEQFF. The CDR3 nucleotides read TGCGCCAGCAGCCAAGAGGGGGGGGCGGGAAATGAGCAGTTCTTC.

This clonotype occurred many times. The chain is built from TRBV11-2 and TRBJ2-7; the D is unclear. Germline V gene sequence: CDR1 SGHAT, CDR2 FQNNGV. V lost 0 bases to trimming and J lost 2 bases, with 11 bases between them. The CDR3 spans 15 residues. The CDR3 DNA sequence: TGTGCCAGCAGCTTAGATCCTTATACCGCCTACGAGCAGTACTTC. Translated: CASSLDPYTAYEQYF.

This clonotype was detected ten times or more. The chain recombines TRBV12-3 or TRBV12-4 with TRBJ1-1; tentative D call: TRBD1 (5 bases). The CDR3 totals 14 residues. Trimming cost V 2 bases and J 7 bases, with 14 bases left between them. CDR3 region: CASSLWPGPNEAFF. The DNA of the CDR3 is TGTGCCAGCAGTTTATGGCCAGGGCCCAATGAAGCTTTCTTT.

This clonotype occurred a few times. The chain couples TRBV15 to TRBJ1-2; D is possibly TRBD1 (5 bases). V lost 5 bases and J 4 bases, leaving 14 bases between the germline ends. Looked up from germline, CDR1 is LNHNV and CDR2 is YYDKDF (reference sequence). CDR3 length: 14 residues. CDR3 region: CATSRGGETYGYTF. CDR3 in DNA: TGTGCCACCAGCCGTGGGGGGGAAACCTATGGCTACACCTTC.